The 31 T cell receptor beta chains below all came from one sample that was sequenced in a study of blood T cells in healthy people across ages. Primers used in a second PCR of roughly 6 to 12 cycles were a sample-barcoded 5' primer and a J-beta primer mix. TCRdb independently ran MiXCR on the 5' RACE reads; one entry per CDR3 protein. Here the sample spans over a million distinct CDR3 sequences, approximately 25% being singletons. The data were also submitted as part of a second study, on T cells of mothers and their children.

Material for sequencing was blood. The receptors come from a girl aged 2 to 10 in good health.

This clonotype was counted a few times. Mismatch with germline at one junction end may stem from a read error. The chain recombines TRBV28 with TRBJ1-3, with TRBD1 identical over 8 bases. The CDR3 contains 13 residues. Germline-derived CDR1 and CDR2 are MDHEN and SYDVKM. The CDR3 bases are TGTGCCAGCAGTGAAGGACAGGGAACCACCATATATTTT. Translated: CASSEGQGTTIYF.

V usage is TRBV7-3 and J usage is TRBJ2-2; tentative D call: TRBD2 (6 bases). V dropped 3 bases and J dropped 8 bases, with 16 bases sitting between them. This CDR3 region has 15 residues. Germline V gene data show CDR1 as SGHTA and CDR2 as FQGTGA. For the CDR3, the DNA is TGTGCCAGCAGCTTGCAAGGACTACAGGCAGGGGAGCTGTTTTTT. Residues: CASSLQGLQAGELFF. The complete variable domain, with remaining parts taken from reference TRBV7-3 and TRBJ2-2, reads GAGVSQTPSNKVTEKGKYVELRCDPISGHTALYWYRQSLGQGPEFLIYFQGTGAADDSGLPNDRFFAVRPEGSVSTLKIQRTERGDSAVYLCASSLQGLQAGELFFGEGSRLTVL.

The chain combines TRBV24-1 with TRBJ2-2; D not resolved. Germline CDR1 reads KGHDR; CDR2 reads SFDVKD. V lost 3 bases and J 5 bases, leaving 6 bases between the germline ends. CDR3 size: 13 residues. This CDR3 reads CATSDRETGELFF. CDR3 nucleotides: TGTGCCACCAGTGATCGCGAAACCGGGGAGCTGTTTTTT.

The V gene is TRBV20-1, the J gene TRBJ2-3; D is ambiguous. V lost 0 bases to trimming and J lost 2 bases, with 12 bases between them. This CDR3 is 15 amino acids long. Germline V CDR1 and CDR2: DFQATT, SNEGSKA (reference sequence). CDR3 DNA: TGCAGTGCTAGAGATTATGGAGACAACACAGATACGCAGTATTTT. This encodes CSARDYGDNTDTQYF.

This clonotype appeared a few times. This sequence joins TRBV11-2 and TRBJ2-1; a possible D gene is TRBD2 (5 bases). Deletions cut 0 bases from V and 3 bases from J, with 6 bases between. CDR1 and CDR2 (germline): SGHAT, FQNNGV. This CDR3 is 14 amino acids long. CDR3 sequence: CASSLEADYNEQFF. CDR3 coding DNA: TGTGCCAGCAGCTTAGAAGCGGACTACAATGAGCAGTTCTTC.

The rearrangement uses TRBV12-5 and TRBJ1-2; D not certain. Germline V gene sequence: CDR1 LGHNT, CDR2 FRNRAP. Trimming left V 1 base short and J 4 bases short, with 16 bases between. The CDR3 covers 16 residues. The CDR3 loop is CASGLDVGSNFYGYTF. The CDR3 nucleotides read TGTGCTAGTGGTTTGGACGTAGGGAGTAATTTCTATGGCTACACCTTC. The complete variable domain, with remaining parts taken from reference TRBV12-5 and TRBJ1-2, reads DARVTQTPRHKVTEMGQEVTMRCQPILGHNTVFWYRQTMMQGLELLAYFRNRAPLDDSGMPKDRFSAEMPDATLATLKIQPSEPRDSAVYFCASGLDVGSNFYGYTFGSGTRLTVV.

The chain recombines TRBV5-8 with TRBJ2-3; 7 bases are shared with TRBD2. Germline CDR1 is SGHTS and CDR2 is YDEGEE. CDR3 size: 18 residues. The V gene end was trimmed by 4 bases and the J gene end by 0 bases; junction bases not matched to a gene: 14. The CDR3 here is CASSPPTSASGSTDTQYF. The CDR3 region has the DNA TGTGCCAGCAGCCCTCCGACGTCGGCTAGCGGAAGCACAGATACGCAGTATTTT. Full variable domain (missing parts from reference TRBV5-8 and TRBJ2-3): EAGVTQSPTHLIKTRGQQATLRCSPISGHTSVYWYQQALGLGLQFLLWYDEGEERNRGNFPPRFSGRQFPNYSSELNVNALELEDSALYLCASSPPTSASGSTDTQYFGPGTRLTVL.

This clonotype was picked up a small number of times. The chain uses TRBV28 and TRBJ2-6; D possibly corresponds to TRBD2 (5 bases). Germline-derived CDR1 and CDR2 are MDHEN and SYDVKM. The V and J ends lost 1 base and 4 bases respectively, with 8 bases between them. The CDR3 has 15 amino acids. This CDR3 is CASSLSPGGANVLTF. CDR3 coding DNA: TGTGCCAGCAGTTTATCCCCGGGGGGGGCCAACGTCCTGACTTTC.

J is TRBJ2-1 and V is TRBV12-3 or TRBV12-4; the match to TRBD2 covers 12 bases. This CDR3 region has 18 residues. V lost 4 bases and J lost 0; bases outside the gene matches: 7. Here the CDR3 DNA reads TGTGCCAGCAGTTCCTCAGAGACTAGCGGGAGCTCCTACAATGAGCAGTTCTTC. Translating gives CASSSSETSGSSYNEQFF.

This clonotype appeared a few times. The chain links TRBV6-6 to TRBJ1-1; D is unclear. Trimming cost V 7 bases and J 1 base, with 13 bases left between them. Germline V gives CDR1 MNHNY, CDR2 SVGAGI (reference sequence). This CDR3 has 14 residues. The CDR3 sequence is CASTNNPANTEAFF. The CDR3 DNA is TGTGCCAGCACGAACAACCCTGCGAACACTGAAGCTTTCTTT.

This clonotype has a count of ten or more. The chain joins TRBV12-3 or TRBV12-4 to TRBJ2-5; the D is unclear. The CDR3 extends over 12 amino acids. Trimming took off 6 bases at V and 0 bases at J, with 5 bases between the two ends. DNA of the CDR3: TGTGCCAGCAGCTGGGACCAAGAGACCCAGTACTTC. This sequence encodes CASSWDQETQYF.

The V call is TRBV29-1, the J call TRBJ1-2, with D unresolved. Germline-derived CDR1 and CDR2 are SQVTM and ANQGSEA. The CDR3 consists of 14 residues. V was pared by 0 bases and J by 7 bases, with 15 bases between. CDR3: CSVEDGSLVGGYTF. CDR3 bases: TGCAGCGTTGAAGACGGATCCCTCGTGGGTGGCTACACCTTC.

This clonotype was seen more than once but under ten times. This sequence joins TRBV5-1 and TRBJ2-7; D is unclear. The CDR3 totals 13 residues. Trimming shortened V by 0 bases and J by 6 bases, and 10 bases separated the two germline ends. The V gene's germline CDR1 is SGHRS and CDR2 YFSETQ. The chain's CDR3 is CASSLVGRSEQYF. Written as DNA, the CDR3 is TGCGCCAGCAGCTTGGTTGGGCGCAGCGAGCAGTACTTC.

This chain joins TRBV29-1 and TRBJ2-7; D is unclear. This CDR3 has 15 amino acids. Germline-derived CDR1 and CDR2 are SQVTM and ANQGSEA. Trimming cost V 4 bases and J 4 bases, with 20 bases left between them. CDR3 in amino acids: CSVALVRNHSYEQYF. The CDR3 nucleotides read TGCAGCGTTGCTCTAGTCCGGAACCACTCGTACGAGCAGTACTTC.

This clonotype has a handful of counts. The CDR3, as DNA: TGCAGCGTTGAGCCCCCGATGGGCTTTGAGCAGTTCTTC. Translated, it gives CSVEPPMGFEQFF. This chain connects TRBV29-1 to TRBJ2-1; no definite D call. This CDR3 has 13 amino acids. The V gene lost 3 bases and the J gene lost 9 bases, with 15 bases spanning the gap. CDR1 is SQVTM, CDR2 ANQGSEA, per germline.

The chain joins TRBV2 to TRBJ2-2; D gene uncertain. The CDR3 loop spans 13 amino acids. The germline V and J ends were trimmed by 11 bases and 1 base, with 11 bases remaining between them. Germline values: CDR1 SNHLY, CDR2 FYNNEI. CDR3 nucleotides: TGTGCCGGGCGGCCTGAGAACACCGGGGAGCTGTTTTTT. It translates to CAGRPENTGELFF.

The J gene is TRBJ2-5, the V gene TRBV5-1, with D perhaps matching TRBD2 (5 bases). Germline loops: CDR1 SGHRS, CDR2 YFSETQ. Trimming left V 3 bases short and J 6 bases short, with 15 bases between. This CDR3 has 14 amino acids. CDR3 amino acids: CASSSLLEPKTQYF. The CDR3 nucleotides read TGCGCCAGCAGCTCACTACTAGAGCCTAAGACCCAGTACTTC.

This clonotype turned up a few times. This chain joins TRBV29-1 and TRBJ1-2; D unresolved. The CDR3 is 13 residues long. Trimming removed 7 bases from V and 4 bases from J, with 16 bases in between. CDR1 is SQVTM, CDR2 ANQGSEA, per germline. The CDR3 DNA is TGCAGCGGTGGGCCAGACCAGGTCTATGGCTACACCTTC. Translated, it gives CSGGPDQVYGYTF.

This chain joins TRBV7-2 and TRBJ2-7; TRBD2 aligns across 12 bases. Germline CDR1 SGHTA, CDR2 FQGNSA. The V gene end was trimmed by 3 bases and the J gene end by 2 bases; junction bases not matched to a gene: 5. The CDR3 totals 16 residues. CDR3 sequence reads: CASSFPGLAGPYEQYF. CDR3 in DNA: TGTGCCAGCAGCTTCCCGGGACTAGCGGGCCCCTACGAGCAGTACTTC. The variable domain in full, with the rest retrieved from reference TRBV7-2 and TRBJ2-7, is GAGVSQSPSNKVTEKGKDVELRCDPISGHTALYWYRQSLGQGLEFLIYFQGNSAPDKSGLPSDRFSAERTGGSVSTLTIQRTQQEDSAVYLCASSFPGLAGPYEQYFGPGTRLTVT.

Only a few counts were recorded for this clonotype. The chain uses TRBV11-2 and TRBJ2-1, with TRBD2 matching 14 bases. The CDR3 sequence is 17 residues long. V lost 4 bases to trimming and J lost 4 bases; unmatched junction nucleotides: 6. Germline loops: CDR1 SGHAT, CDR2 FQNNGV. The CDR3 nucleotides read TGTGCCAGCAGCTGGGGACGACTAGCGGGAGGGTACAATGAGCAGTTCTTC. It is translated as CASSWGRLAGGYNEQFF.

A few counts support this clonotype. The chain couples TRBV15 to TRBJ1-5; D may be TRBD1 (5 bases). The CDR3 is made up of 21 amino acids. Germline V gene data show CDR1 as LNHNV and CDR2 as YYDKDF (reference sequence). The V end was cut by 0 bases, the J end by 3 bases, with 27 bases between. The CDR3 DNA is TGTGCCACCAGCAGAGATCAAACATTCGGTGGGGAAAGGGACCACAATCAGCCCCAGCATTTT. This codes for CATSRDQTFGGERDHNQPQHF.

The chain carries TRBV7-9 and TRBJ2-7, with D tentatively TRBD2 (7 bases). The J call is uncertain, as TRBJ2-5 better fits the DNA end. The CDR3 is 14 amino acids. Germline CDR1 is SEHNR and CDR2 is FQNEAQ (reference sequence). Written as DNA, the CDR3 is TGTGCCAGCAGCTACAGGGCGGGAGTAGAGACCCAGTACTTC. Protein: CASSYRAGVETQYF.

CDR3 sequence reads: CASLRQSNQPQHF. DNA of the CDR3: TGTGCCAGCCTTAGACAGAGCAATCAGCCCCAGCATTTT. The chain couples TRBV28 to TRBJ1-5; the D gene is possibly TRBD1 (5 bases). This CDR3 spans 13 amino acids. Germline assignment: CDR1 MDHEN and CDR2 SYDVKM. Between the trimmed V and J ends, which lost 8 bases and 1 base, there was a span of 9 bases.

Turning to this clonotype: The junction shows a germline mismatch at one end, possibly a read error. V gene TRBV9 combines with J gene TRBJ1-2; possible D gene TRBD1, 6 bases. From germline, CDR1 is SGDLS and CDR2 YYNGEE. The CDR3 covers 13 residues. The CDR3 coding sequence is TGTGCCAGCAGCGTACGGCCGACGGGGGGCTGCACCTTC. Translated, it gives CASSVRPTGGCTF.

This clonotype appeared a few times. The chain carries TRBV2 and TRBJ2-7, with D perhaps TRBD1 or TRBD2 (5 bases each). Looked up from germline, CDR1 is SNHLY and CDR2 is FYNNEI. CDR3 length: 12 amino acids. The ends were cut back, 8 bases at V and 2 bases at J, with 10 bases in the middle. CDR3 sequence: CASEGTTYEQYF. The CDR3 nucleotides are TGTGCCAGCGAGGGGACCACCTACGAGCAGTACTTC.

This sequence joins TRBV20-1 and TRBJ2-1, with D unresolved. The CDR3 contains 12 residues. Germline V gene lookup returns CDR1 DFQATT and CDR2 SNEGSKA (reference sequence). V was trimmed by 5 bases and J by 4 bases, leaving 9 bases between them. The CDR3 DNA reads TGCAGTGCTGTCCCTCGATACAATGAGCAGTTCTTC. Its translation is CSAVPRYNEQFF.

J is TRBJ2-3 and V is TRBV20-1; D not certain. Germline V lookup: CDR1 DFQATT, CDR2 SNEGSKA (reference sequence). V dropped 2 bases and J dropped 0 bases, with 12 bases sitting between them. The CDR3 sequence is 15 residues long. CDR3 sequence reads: CSARSSSTSTDTQYF. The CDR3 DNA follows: TGCAGTGCTAGATCATCTTCCACTAGCACAGATACGCAGTATTTT.

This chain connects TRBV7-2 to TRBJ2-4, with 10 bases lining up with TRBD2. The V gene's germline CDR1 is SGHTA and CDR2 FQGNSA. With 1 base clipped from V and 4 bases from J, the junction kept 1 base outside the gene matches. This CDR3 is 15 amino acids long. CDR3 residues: CASSLVSGGKNIQYF. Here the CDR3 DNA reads TGTGCCAGCAGCTTAGTTAGCGGGGGGAAAAACATTCAGTACTTC.

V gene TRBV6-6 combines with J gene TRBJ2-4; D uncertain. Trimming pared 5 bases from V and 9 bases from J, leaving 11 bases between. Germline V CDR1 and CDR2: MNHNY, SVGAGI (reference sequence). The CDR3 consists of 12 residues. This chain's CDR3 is CASSPGPPIQYF. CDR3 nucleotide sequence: TGTGCCAGCAGTCCGGGCCCTCCCATTCAGTACTTC.

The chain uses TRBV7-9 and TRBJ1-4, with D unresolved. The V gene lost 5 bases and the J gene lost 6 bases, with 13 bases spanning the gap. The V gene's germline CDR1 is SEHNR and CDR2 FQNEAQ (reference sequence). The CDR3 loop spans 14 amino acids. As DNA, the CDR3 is TGTGCCAGCAGCCCGGCCCTGGAGGATGAAAAACTGTTTTTT. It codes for CASSPALEDEKLFF.

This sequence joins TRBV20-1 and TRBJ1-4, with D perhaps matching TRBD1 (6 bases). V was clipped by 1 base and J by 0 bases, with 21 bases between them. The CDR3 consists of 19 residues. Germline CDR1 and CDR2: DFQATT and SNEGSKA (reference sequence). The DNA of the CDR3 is TGCAGTGCTAGAGGTTTAGGGGGAGGGCGTATTGCAACTAATGAAAAACTGTTTTTT. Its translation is CSARGLGGGRIATNEKLFF.